Shown below are 2 T cell receptor beta chains from a single sample sequenced in a study of blood T cell repertoires in COVID-19 (dated by TCRdb to the early 2020s). To prepare the library, the immunoSEQ multiplex PCR assay was applied. TCRdb mirrors the immuneACCESS table, restricted to in-frame sequences. Some clones are absent from its copies; in checked studies, under half trace to an unresolved V gene, and the reason for the others is unknown. The sample includes some 69,000 clones, with nearly 90% observed a single time. The top ten clonotypes cover about 4.9% of the sample. Material: peripheral blood. These TCRs come from a woman between 45 and 65 years old with active COVID-19.

The count of this clone is one. The V and J genes are TRBV5-1 and TRBJ2-7; 14 nucleotides match TRBD2. Germline V gives CDR1 SGHRS, CDR2 YFSETQ. This CDR3 spans 16 amino acids. Trimming removed 0 bases from V and 4 bases from J; junction bases left unmatched: 3. This CDR3 reads CASSLAGLAGDYEQYF. CDR3 nucleotide sequence: TGCGCCAGCAGCTTGGCGGGACTAGCGGGGGATTACGAGCAGTACTTC. Full variable domain (missing parts from reference TRBV5-1 and TRBJ2-7): KAGVTQTPRYLIKTRGQQVTLSCSPISGHRSVSWYQQTPGQGLQFLFEYFSETQRNKGNFPGRFSGRQFSNSRSEMNVSTLELGDSALYLCASSLAGLAGDYEQYFGPGTRLTVT.

V gene TRBV3-1 (or the pseudogene TRBV3-2) combines with J gene TRBJ2-7, with D possibly being TRBD2 (7 bases). CDR3 length: 14 amino acids. Trimming took 2 bases from V and 7 from J, leaving 15 bases between them. Germline V gene sequence: CDR1 LGHDT, CDR2 YNNKEL (reference sequence). The chain's CDR3 is CASSQKGGGREQYF. CDR3 nucleotides: TGTGCCAGCAGCCAAAAGGGGGGAGGGAGGGAGCAGTACTTC.